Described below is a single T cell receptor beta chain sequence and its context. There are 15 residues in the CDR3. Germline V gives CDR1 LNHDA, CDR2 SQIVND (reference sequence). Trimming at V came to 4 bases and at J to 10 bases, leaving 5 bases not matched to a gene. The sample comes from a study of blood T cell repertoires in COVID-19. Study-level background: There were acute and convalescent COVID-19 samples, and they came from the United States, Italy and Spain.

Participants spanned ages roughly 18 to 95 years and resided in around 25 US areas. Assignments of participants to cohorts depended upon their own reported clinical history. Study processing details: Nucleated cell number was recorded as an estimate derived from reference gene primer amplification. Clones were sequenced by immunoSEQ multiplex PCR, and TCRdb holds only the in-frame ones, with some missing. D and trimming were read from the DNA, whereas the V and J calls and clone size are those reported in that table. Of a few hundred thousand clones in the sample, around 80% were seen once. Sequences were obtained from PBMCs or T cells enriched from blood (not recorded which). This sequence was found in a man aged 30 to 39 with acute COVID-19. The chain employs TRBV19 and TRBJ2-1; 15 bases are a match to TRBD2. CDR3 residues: CASSKGTSGRREQFF. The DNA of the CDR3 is TGTGCCAGTAGTAAGGGGACTAGCGGGAGGAGGGAGCAGTTCTTC.